Listed below are T cell receptor beta chains from one sample, sequenced in a study of blood T cell repertoires in COVID-19. Generated by immunoSEQ multiplex PCR, the TCRdb table keeps only in-frame clones and is missing some. The data hold about 170,000 clones, with less than 85% observed a single time. Sequencing was carried out using PBMCs or T cells enriched from blood (not recorded which). Every receptor here comes from a man aged 45-65 years who had recovered from COVID-19. Both conserved end residues are part of each CDR3. A D gene is named only where the DNA matches it firmly. Only part of the rows carry a size: once, few, many, or a class if the clone is expanded.

J gene	clone size	D gene	V gene	CDR3 protein
TRBJ2-1	NA	NA	TRBV7-8	CASSLHRGVYNEQFF
TRBJ1-2	once	NA	TRBV12-3/TRBV12-4	CASSFGGLDGYTF
TRBJ1-4	NA	TRBD1	TRBV5-4	CASSSGGGQGAEKLFF
TRBJ2-1	NA	TRBD2	TRBV9	CASSVRLAGDNEQFF
TRBJ1-2	once	NA	TRBV7-2	CASSLDSYGYTF
TRBJ2-7	NA	TRBD1	TRBV4-1	CASSHPDRVGQYF
TRBJ1-3	NA	TRBD1	TRBV5-4	CASSLDPGGKNTIYF
TRBJ2-3	NA	NA	TRBV6-5	CASTEGSALTDTQYF
TRBJ1-2	NA	NA	TRBV7-9	CASSTAENYGYTF
TRBJ2-7	NA	NA	TRBV9	CASSVAGVGFYEQYF
TRBJ1-1	NA	TRBD1	TRBV9	CASSVDRGTEAFF
TRBJ2-2	NA	TRBD1	TRBV19	CASSIRTGWAGELFF
TRBJ1-1	NA	NA	TRBV28	CASSLGRGWTNTEAFF